These T cell receptor beta chains were read from a single sample in a study of T-cell memory formation after mild COVID-19. MiXCR, applied by TCRdb to the 5' RACE reads, yields one record per CDR3 protein. The sample contains some 120,000 distinct CDR3 sequences, roughly 6% of which appear only once. The sample taken for sequencing was PBMCs or a T cell subset sorted from them (not recorded which). The receptor source for this set is an adult woman who had mild COVID-19 (a few samples of this study predate the infection). Cell type and time point are not known. CDR3s include the opening cysteine and the closing phenylalanine or tryptophan. Fields, in order: V gene, clone size, D gene, J gene, CDR3 protein, CDR3 DNA. The D gene is left open where the match is weak. Some rows have no size entry. The others give once, few or many, or a class for an expanded clone.

v_gene: TRBV28
abundance: -
d_gene: -
j_gene: TRBJ1-5
CDR3aa: CASRRPGQPQHF
CDR3nt: TGTGCCAGCAGACGCCCGGGTCAGCCCCAGCATTTT

v_gene: TRBV3-1
abundance: -
d_gene: TRBD2
j_gene: TRBJ2-7
CDR3aa: CASSQWGTSGSIGYEQYF
CDR3nt: TGTGCCAGCAGCCAATGGGGGACTAGCGGGAGTATCGGCTACGAGCAGTACTTC

v_gene: TRBV7-9
abundance: -
d_gene: TRBD1
j_gene: TRBJ2-7
CDR3aa: CASSFLDRGGEQYF
CDR3nt: TGTGCCAGCAGCTTTCTGGACAGGGGGGGCGAGCAGTACTTC

v_gene: TRBV6-4
abundance: many
d_gene: TRBD2
j_gene: TRBJ2-5
CDR3aa: CASSVTSGVQETQYF
CDR3nt: TGTGCCAGCAGTGTCACTAGCGGGGTGCAAGAGACCCAGTACTTC

v_gene: TRBV5-4
abundance: -
d_gene: -
j_gene: TRBJ2-6
CDR3aa: CAASSQVGLVAF
CDR3nt: TGTGCCGCTTCTTCACAAGTCGGGCTAGTGGCTTTC

v_gene: TRBV5-1
abundance: many
d_gene: -
j_gene: TRBJ2-2
CDR3aa: CASSLVEGGAGELFF
CDR3nt: TGCGCCAGCAGCTTGGTAGAAGGGGGTGCCGGGGAGCTGTTTTTT

v_gene: TRBV10-3
abundance: many
d_gene: -
j_gene: TRBJ2-7
CDR3aa: CAIRAAGIPYEQYF
CDR3nt: TGTGCCATCAGGGCGGCAGGGATACCCTACGAGCAGTACTTC

v_gene: TRBV12-3/TRBV12-4
abundance: few
d_gene: -
j_gene: TRBJ2-5
CDR3aa: CASSLVGTPQETQYF
CDR3nt: TGTGCCAGCAGTTTAGTCGGGACCCCCCAAGAGACCCAGTACTTC

v_gene: TRBV3-1
abundance: many
d_gene: -
j_gene: TRBJ1-2
CDR3aa: CASSPQGNYGYTF
CDR3nt: TGTGCCAGCAGCCCCCAGGGCAACTATGGCTACACCTTC

v_gene: TRBV6-6
abundance: few
d_gene: TRBD1
j_gene: TRBJ1-5
CDR3aa: CASSSPGQAAQHF
CDR3nt: TGTGCCAGCAGTTCCCCAGGACAGGCGGCCCAGCATTTT

v_gene: TRBV7-9
abundance: few
d_gene: -
j_gene: TRBJ2-7
CDR3aa: CASSLVGGGLSYEQYF
CDR3nt: TGTGCCAGCAGCTTAGTCGGAGGAGGCTTGTCCTACGAGCAGTACTTC